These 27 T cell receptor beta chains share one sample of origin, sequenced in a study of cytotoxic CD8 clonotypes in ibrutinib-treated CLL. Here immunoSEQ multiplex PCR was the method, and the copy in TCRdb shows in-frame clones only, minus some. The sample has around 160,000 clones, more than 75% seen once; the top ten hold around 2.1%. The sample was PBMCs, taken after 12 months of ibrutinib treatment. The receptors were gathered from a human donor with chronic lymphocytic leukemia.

The CDR3, as DNA: TGCGCCAGCAGCCCCGGTTTGATACGGGGGAACGAGCAGTACTTC. Protein sequence: CASSPGLIRGNEQYF. This chain joins TRBV4-1 and TRBJ2-7; D perhaps matches TRBD2 (6 bases). Germline V CDR1 and CDR2: MGHRA, YSYEKL. The V end was cut by 4 bases, the J end by 5 bases, with 18 bases between. This CDR3 region has 15 residues.

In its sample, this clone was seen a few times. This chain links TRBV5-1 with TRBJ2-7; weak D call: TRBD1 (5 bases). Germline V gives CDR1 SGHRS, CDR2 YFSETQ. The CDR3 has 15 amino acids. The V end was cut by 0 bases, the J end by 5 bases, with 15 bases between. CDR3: CASSLEAGPRDEQYF. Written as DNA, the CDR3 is TGCGCCAGCAGCTTGGAGGCAGGGCCAAGGGACGAGCAGTACTTC.

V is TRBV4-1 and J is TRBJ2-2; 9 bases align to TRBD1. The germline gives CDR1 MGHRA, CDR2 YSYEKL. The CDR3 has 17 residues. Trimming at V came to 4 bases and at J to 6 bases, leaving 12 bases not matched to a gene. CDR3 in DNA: TGCGCCAGCAGCCGGACTCCCGGACAGGGGTGGGCCGGGGAGCTGTTTTTT. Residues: CASSRTPGQGWAGELFF.

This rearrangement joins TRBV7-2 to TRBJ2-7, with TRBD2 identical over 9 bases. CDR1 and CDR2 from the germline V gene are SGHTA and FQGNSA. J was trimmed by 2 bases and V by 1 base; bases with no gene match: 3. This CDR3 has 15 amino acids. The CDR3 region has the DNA TGTGCCAGCAGCTTAGTAGCGGGGGCTACCTACGAGCAGTACTTC. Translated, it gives CASSLVAGATYEQYF.

The CDR3 is CSADYGYTF. CDR3 coding DNA: TGCAGTGCAGACTATGGCTACACCTTC. The rearrangement uses TRBV20-1 and TRBJ1-2; D gene uncertain. Trimming took off 6 bases at V and 3 bases at J, with 2 bases between the two ends. Per germline, CDR1 DFQATT and CDR2 SNEGSKA (reference sequence). The CDR3 is 9 residues long.

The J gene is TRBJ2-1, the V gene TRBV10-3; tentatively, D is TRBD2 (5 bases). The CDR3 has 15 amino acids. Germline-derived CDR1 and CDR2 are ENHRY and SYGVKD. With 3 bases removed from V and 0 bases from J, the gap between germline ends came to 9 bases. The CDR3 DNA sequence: TGTGCCATCAGTGACGGGGTGAACTCCTACAATGAGCAGTTCTTC. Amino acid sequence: CAISDGVNSYNEQFF.

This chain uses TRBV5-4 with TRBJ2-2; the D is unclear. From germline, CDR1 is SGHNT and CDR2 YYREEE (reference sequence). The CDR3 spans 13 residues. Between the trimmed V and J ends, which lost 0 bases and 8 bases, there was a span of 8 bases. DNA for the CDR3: TGTGCCAGCAGCTTGGAGGCCAGAGGGGAGCTGTTTTTT. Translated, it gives CASSLEARGELFF.

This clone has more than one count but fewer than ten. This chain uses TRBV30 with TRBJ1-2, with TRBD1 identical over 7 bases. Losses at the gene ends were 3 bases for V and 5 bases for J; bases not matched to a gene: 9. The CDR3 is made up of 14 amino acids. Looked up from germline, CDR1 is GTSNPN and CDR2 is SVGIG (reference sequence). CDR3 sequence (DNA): TGTGCCTGGAGCCCACCGACAGGGCTATATGGCTACACCTTC. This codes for CAWSPPTGLYGYTF.

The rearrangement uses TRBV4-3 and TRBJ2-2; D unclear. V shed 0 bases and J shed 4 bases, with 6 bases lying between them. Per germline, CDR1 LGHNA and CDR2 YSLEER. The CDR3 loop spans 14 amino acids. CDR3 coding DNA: TGCGCCAGCAGCCAAGATCGAGTCACCGGGGAGCTGTTTTTT. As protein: CASSQDRVTGELFF.

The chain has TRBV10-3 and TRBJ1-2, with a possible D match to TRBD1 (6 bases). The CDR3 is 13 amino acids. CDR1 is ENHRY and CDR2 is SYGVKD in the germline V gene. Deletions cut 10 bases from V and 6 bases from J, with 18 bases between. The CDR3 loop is CATQEGGWDGYTF. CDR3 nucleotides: TGTGCCACCCAGGAGGGGGGCTGGGATGGCTACACCTTC.

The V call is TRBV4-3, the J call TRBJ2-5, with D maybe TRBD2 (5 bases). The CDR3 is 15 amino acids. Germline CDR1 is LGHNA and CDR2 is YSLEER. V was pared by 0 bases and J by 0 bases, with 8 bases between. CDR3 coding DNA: TGCGCCAGCAGCCAAGATTGGAGGAACCAAGAGACCCAGTACTTC. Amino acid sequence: CASSQDWRNQETQYF.

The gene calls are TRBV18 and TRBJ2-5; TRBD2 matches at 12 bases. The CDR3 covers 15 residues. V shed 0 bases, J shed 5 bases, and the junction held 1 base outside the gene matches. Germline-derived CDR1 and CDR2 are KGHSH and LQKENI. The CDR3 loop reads CASSPPLAGGETQYF. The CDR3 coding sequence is TGTGCCAGCTCACCACCTCTAGCGGGAGGGGAGACCCAGTACTTC.

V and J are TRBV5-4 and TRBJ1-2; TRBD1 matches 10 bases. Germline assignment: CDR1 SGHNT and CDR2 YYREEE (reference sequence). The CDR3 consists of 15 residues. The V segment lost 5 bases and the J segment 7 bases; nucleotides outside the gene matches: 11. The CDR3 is CASSRDRGGLGGYTF. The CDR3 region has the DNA TGTGCCAGCAGTCGGGACAGGGGAGGGCTTGGTGGCTACACCTTC.

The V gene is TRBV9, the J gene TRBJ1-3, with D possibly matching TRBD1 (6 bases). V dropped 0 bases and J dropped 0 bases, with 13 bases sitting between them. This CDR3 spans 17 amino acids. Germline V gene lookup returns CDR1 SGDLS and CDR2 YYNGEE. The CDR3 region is CASSVAGQQSSGNTIYF. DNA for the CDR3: TGTGCCAGCAGCGTAGCCGGACAGCAGAGCTCTGGAAACACCATATATTTT.

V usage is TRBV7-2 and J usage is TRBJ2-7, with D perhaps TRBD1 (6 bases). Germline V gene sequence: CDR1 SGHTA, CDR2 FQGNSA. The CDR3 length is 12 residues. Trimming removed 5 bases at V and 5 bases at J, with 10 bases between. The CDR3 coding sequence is TGTGCCAGCAGCCTCCACAGGGACGAGCAGTACTTC. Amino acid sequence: CASSLHRDEQYF.

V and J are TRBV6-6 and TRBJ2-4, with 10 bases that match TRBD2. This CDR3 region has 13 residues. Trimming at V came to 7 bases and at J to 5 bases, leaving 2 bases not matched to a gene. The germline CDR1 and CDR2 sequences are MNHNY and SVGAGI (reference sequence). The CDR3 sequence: CASTAGGENIQYF. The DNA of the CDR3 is TGTGCCAGCACAGCGGGGGGGGAAAACATTCAGTACTTC.

CDR3 nucleotide sequence: TGTGCCAGCACACCCAATCACAATGAGCAGTTCTTC. It translates to CASTPNHNEQFF. This sequence joins TRBV2 and TRBJ2-1; no firm D call. Trimming cost V 7 bases and J 5 bases, with 9 bases left between them. Looked up from germline, CDR1 is SNHLY and CDR2 is FYNNEI. This CDR3 is built from 12 residues. Using reference TRBV2 and TRBJ2-1 for the parts outside the CDR3, the full variable domain is EPEVTQTPSHQVTQMGQEVILRCVPISNHLYFYWYRQILGQKVEFLVSFYNNEISEKSEIFDDQFSVERPDGSNFTLKIRSTKLEDSAMYFCASTPNHNEQFFGPGTRLTVL.

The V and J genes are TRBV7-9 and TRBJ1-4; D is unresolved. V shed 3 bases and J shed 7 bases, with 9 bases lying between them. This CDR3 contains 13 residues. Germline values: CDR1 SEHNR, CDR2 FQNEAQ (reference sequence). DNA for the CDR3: TGTGCCAGCAGCTTCGAACAGAGTGAAAAACTGTTTTTT. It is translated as CASSFEQSEKLFF.

The CDR3 reads CASSSLPGYLAKNIQYF. The CDR3 DNA reads as TGTGCCAGCAGCTCGTTACCGGGTTACTTAGCCAAAAACATTCAGTACTTC. The V gene is TRBV7-2, the J gene TRBJ2-4; D remains ambiguous. Germline V gene sequence: CDR1 SGHTA, CDR2 FQGNSA. Trimming shortened V by 4 bases and J by 0 bases, and 16 bases separated the two germline ends. The CDR3 extends over 17 amino acids.

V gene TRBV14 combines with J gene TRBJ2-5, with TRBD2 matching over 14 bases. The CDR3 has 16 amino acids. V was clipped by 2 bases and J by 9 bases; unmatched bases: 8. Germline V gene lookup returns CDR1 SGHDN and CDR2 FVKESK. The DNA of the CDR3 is TGTGCCAGCAGCCAAATCGGGACTAGCGGGGGCCGGGCCCAGTACTTC. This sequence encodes CASSQIGTSGGRAQYF.

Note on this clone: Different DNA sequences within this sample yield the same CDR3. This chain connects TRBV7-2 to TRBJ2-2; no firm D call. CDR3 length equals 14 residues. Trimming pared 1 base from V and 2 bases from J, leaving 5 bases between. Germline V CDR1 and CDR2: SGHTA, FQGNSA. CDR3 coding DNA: TGTGCCAGCAGCTTAGGACAAAACACCGGGGAGCTGTTTTTT. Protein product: CASSLGQNTGELFF.

The CDR3 region has the DNA TGCAGCGTTGGGTACGGCAGGAGTGAAGCTTTCTTT. This gives the protein CSVGYGRSEAFF. This rearrangement joins TRBV29-1 to TRBJ1-1, with D hard to call. Germline V CDR1 and CDR2: SQVTM, ANQGSEA. The CDR3 totals 12 residues. V lost 4 bases and J lost 7, with 13 bases in between.

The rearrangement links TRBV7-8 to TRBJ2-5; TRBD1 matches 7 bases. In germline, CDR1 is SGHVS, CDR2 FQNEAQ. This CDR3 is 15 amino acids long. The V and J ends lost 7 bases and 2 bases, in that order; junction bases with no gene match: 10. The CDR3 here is CASTTTQGSQETQYF. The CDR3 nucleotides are TGTGCCAGCACTACGACACAGGGGTCACAAGAGACCCAGTACTTC.

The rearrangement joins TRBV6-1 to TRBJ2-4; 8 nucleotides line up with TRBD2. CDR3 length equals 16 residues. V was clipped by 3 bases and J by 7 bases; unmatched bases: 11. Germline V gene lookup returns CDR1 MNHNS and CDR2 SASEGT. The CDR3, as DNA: TGTGCCAGCAGTGATATTACAGCGGGAGTTGGGAACATTCAGTACTTC. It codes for CASSDITAGVGNIQYF.

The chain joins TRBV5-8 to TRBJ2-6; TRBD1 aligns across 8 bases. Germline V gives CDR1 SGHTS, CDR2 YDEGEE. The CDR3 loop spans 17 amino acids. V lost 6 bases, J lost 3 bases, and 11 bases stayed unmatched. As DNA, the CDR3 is TGTGCCAGCAAGGCCATTCAGACAGGGGATGGGGCCAACGTCCTGACTTTC. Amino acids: CASKAIQTGDGANVLTF.

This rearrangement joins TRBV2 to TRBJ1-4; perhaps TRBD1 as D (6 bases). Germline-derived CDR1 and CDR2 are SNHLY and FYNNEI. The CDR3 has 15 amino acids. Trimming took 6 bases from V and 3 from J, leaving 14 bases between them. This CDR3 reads CASRPEGGANEKLFF. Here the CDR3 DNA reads TGTGCCAGCAGGCCCGAGGGGGGAGCTAATGAAAAACTGTTTTTT.

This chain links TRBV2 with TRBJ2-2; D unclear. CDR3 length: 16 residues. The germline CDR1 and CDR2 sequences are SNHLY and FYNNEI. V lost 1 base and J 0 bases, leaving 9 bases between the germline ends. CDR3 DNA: TGTGCCAGCAGTGAAGTCGAGGTCGCGAACACCGGGGAGCTGTTTTTT. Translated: CASSEVEVANTGELFF.